The clone carrying this T cell receptor (beta chain) was detected ten times or more. The data were obtained in a study of response to subunit inactivated influenza vaccine. Germline-derived CDR1 and CDR2 are MGHRA and YSYEKL. The V and J ends lost 1 base and 0 bases respectively, with 7 bases between them. The length of the CDR3 is 15 residues. TCRdb reprocessed the RT-PCR reads with MiXCR, giving one entry per CDR3 protein. The table shows more than 550,000 distinct CDR3 sequences, with approximately 10% occurring only once. This sample also appeared in a second study, on T cells expressing NK-cell markers. That work adds: UMIs accompanied the 5'RACE template switching by which TCR beta cDNA was made.

V is TRBV4-1 and J is TRBJ1-5; no reliable D call. This receptor was identified in a man aged 45-60 years who received an inactivated influenza vaccine. Here the sequenced sample was PBMCs from blood, taken on the day of vaccination. CDR3: CASSQAEYSNQPQHF. CDR3 nucleotide sequence: TGCGCCAGCAGCCAAGCGGAATATAGCAATCAGCCCCAGCATTTT.